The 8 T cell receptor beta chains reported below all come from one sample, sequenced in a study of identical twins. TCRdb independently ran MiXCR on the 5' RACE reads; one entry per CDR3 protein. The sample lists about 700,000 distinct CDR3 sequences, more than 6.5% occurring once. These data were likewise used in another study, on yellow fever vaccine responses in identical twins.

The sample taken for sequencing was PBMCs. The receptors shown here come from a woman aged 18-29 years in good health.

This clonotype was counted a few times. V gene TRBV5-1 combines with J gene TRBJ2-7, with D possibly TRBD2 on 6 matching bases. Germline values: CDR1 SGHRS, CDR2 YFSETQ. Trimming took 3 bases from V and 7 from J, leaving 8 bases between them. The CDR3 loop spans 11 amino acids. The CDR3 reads CASSWAGEQYF. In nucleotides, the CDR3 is TGCGCCAGCAGCTGGGCGGGGGAGCAGTACTTC. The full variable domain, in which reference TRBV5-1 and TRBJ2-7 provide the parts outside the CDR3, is KAGVTQTPRYLIKTRGQQVTLSCSPISGHRSVSWYQQTPGQGLQFLFEYFSETQRNKGNFPGRFSGRQFSNSRSEMNVSTLELGDSALYLCASSWAGEQYFGPGTRLTVT.

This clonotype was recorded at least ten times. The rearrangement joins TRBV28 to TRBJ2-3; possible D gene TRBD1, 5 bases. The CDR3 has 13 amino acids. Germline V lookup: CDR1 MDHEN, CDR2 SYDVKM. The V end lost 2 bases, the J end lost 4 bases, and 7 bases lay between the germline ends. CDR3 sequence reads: CASSLQGADTQYF. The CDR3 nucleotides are TGTGCCAGCAGTTTACAGGGTGCAGATACGCAGTATTTT.

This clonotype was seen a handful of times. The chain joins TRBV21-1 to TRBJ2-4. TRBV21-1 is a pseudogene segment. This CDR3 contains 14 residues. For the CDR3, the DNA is TGTGCCAGCTCGGCAAGGCTAGCCAAAAGCATTCAGTACTTC. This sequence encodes CASSARLAKSIQYF.

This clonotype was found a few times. CDR3 in DNA: TGCGCCAGCAGCGAATGGACGGACCAAGAGACCCAGTACTTC. It translates to CASSEWTDQETQYF. The chain links TRBV5-1 to TRBJ2-5; no definite D call. The CDR3 extends over 14 amino acids. The germline CDR1 and CDR2 sequences are SGHRS and YFSETQ. V was pared by 4 bases and J by 0 bases, with 10 bases between.

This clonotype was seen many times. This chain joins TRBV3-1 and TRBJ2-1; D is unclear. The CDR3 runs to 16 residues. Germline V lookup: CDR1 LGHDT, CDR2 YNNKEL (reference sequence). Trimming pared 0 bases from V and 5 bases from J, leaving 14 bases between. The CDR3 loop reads CASSQDLTPGNNEQFF. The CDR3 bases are TGTGCCAGCAGCCAAGATTTAACCCCAGGCAACAATGAGCAGTTCTTC.

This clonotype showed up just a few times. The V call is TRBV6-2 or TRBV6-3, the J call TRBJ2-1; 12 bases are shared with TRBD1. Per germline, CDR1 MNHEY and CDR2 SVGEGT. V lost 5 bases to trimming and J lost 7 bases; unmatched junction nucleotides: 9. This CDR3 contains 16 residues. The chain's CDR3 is CASSAGQGAIGNEQFF. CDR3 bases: TGTGCCAGCAGTGCGGGACAGGGGGCGATCGGGAATGAGCAGTTCTTC.

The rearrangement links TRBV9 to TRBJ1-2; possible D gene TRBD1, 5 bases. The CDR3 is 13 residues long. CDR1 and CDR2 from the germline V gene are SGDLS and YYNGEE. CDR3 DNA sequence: TGTGTATCGGGGCCGTCACAGAGCTATGGCTACACCTTC. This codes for CVSGPSQSYGYTF. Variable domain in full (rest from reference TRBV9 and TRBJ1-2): DSGVTQTPKHLITATGQRVTLRCSPRSGDLSVYWYQQSLDQGLQFLIQYYNGEERAKGNILERFSAQQFPDLHSELNLSSLELGDSALYFCVSGPSQSYGYTFGSGTRLTVV.

This CDR3 is CAWSRAGATDTQYF. Written as DNA, the CDR3 is TGTGCCTGGAGCAGAGCGGGGGCCACAGATACGCAGTATTTT. The rearrangement links TRBV30 to TRBJ2-3; 8 bases align to TRBD2. Germline assignment: CDR1 GTSNPN and CDR2 SVGIG (reference sequence). V was clipped by 3 bases and J by 2 bases; unmatched bases: 4. This CDR3 contains 14 residues.